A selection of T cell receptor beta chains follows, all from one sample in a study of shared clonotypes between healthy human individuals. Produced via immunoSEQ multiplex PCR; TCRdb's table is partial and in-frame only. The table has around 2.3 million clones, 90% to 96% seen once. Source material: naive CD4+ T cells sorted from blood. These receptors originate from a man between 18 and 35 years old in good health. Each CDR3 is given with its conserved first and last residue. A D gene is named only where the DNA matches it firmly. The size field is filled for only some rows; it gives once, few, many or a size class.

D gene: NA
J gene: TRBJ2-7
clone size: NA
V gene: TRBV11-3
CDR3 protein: CASSSVNRDEQYF
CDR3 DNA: TGTGCCAGCAGCTCCGTCAACAGGGACGAGCAGTACTTC

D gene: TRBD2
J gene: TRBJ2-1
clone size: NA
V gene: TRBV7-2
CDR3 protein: CASSLEAGGPYNEQFF
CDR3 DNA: TGTGCCAGCAGCTTAGAAGCGGGAGGGCCCTACAATGAGCAGTTCTTC

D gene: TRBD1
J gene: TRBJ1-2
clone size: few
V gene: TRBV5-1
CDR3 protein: CASSKGQPYGYTF
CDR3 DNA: TGCGCCAGCAGCAAGGGACAGCCCTATGGCTACACCTTC

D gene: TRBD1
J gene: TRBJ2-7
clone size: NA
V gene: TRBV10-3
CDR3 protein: CAISEATGNSEQYF
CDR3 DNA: TGTGCCATCAGTGAAGCGACAGGGAATTCCGAGCAGTACTTC

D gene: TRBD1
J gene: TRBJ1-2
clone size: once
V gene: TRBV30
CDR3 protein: CAWSVQGAGGYTF
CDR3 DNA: TGTGCCTGGAGTGTACAGGGGGCGGGAGGCTACACCTTC

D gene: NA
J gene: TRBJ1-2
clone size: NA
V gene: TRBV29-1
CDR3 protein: CSVEAGGKNYGYTF
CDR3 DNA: TGCAGCGTTGAGGCGGGGGGGAAGAACTATGGCTACACCTTC

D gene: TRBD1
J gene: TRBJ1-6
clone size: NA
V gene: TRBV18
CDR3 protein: CASSPLGQGQSPLHF
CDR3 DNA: TGTGCCAGCTCACCGCTCGGGCAGGGACAGTCACCCCTCCACTTT

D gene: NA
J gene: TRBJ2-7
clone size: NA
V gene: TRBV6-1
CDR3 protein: CASSKAGDPYEQYF
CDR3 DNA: TGTGCCAGCAGCAAGGCCGGGGACCCCTACGAGCAGTACTTC

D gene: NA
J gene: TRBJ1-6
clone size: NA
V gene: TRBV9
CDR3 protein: CASSAGQLTSPLHF
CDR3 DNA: TGTGCCAGCAGCGCCGGCCAATTGACTTCACCCCTCCACTTT

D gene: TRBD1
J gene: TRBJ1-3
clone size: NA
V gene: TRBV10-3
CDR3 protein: CAIRTGTNSGNTIYF
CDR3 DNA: TGTGCCATCAGGACAGGGACTAACTCTGGAAACACCATATATTTT

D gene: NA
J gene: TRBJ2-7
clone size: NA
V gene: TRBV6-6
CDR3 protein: CASGLEISYEQYF
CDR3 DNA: TGTGCCAGCGGTTTAGAAATCTCCTACGAGCAGTACTTC

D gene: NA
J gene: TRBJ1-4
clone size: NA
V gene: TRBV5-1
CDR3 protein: CASSFGRGNEKLFF
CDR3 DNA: TGCGCCAGCAGCTTCGGTCGAGGGAATGAAAAACTGTTTTTT

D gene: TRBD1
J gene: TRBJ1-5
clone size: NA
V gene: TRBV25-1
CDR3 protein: CASPQGTGEGNQPQHF
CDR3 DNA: TGTGCCAGCCCCCAAGGGACAGGGGAGGGCAATCAGCCCCAGCATTTT

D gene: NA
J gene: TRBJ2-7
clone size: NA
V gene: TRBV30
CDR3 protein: CAWEGPGRLYEQYF
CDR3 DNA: TGTGCCTGGGAGGGTCCGGGCCGTCTCTACGAGCAGTACTTC

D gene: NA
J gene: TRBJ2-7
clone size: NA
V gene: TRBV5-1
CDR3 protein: CASSLLTASYEQYF
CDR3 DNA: TGCGCCAGCAGCTTGCTGACTGCCTCCTACGAGCAGTACTTC

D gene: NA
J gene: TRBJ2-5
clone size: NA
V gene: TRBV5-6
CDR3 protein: CASRGQETQYF
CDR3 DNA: TGTGCCAGCCGGGGCCAAGAGACCCAGTACTTC

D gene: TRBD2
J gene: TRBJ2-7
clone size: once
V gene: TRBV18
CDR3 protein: CASSLASGGNEQYF
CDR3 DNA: TGTGCCAGCTCACTTGCTAGCGGGGGGAACGAGCAGTACTTC

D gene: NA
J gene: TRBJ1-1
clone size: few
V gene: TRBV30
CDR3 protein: CAWSVFKDSAEAFF
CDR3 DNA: TGTGCCTGGAGTGTTTTCAAGGATAGTGCTGAAGCTTTCTTT

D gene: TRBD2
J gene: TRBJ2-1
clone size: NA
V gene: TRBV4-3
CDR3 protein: CASSPTAGGVYNEQFF
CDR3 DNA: TGCGCCAGCAGCCCTACAGCGGGAGGGGTCTACAATGAGCAGTTCTTC

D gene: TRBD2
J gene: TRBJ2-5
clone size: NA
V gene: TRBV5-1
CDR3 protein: CASRTSGVETQYF
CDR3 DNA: TGCGCCAGTCGTACTAGCGGGGTTGAGACCCAGTACTTC

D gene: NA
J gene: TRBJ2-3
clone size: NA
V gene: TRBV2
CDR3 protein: CASSVRQRTDTQYF
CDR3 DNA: TGTGCCAGCAGTGTGCGACAGCGCACAGATACGCAGTATTTT

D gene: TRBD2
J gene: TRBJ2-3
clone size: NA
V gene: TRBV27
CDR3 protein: CASSLWGGYSTDTQYF
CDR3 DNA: TGTGCCAGCAGTTTATGGGGGGGTTATAGCACAGATACGCAGTATTTT

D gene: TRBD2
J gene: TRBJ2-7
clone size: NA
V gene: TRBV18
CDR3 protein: CASSPYSGGALYF
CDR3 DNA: TGTGCCAGCTCACCCTATAGCGGGGGGGCCTTGTACTTC

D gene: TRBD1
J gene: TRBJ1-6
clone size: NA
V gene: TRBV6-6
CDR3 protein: CASSAQGADNSPLHF
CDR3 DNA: TGTGCCAGCAGTGCACAGGGGGCAGATAATTCACCCCTCCACTTT

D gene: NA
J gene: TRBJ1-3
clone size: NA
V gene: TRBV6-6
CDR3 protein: CASSYGHRGNTIYF
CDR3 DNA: TGTGCCAGCAGTTACGGGCACAGAGGAAACACCATATATTTT

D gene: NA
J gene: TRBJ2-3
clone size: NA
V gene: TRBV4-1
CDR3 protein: CASSQDSVFTDTQYF
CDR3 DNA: TGCGCCAGCAGCCAAGATTCGGTCTTCACAGATACGCAGTATTTT

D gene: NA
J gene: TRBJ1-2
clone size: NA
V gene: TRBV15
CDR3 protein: CATSRDNRAGTNYGYTF
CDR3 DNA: TGTGCCACCAGCAGAGATAACAGGGCAGGTACTAACTATGGCTACACCTTC

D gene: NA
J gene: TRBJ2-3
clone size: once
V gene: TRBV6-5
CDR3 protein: CASRGAAGNTDTQYF
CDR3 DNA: TGTGCCAGCCGGGGGGCGGCCGGGAACACAGATACGCAGTATTTT

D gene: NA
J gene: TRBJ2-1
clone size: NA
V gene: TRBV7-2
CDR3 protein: CASSLGGVRSYNEQFF
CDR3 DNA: TGTGCCAGCAGCTTAGGGGGGGTTCGCTCCTACAATGAGCAGTTCTTC

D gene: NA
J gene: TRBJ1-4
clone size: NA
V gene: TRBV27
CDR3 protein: CASSRSTSPSEKLFF
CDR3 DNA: TGTGCCAGCAGTCGAAGTACGTCACCTAGCGAAAAACTGTTTTTT

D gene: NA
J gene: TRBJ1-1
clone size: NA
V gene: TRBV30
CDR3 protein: CAWTPYSTEAFF
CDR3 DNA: TGTGCCTGGACACCTTACAGCACTGAAGCTTTCTTT

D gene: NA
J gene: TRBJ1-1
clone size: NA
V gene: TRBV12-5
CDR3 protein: CASGFGGITEAFF
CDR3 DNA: TGTGCTAGTGGTTTCGGGGGCATCACTGAAGCTTTCTTT

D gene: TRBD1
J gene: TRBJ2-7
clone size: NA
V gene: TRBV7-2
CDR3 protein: CASSHGTASYEQYF
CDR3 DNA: TGTGCCAGCAGCCATGGGACAGCCTCCTACGAGCAGTACTTC

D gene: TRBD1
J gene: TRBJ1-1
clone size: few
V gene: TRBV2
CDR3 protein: CASSEEGQGASEAFF
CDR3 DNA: TGTGCCAGCAGTGAAGAAGGACAGGGGGCAAGTGAAGCTTTCTTT

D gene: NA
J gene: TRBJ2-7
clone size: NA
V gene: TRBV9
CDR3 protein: CASSVGLGTAYEQYF
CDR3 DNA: TGTGCCAGCAGCGTAGGATTGGGCACTGCCTACGAGCAGTACTTC

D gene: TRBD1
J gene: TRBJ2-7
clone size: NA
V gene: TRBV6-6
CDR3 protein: CASSAGQGSYEQYF
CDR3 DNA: TGTGCCAGCAGTGCGGGACAGGGCTCCTACGAGCAGTACTTC

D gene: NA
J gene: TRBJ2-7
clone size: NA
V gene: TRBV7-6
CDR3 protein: CASSFDGLGEQYF
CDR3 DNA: TGTGCCAGCAGCTTCGACGGTCTGGGTGAGCAGTACTTC

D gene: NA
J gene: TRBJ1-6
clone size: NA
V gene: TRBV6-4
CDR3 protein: CALKIGTFLSPLHF
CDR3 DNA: TGTGCCCTCAAAATCGGCACTTTTCTATCACCCCTCCACTTT

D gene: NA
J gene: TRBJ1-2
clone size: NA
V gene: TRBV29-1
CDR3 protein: CSVAGVDGYTF
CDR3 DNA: TGCAGCGTTGCTGGCGTGGATGGCTACACCTTC

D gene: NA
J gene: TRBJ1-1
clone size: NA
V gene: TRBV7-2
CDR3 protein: CASSLRNLNTEAFF
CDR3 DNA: TGTGCCAGCAGCTTAAGGAACTTGAACACTGAAGCTTTCTTT

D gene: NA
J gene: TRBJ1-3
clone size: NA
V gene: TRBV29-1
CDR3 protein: CSVRPGSSGNTIYF
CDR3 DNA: TGCAGCGTCCGTCCGGGGAGCTCTGGAAACACCATATATTTT

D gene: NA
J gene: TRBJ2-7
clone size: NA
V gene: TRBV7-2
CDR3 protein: CASSFRVGEAYEQYF
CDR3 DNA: TGTGCCAGCAGCTTCCGCGTCGGGGAGGCCTACGAGCAGTACTTC

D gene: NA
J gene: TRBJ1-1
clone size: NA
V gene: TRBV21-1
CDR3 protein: CASTLDSIF
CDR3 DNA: TGTGCCAGCACCTTGGACAGCATCTTT

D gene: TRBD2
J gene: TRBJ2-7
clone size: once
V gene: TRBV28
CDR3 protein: CASRRRTSGGSYEQYF
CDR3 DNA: TGTGCCAGCAGGCGTAGGACTAGCGGGGGATCCTACGAGCAGTACTTC

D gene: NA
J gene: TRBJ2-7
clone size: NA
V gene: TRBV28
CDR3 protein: CASSPTRKRGEQYF
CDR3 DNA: TGTGCCAGCAGTCCCACTAGAAAGAGAGGCGAGCAGTACTTC

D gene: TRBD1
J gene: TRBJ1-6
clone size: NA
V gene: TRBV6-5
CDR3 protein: CASSLLGQGASPLHF
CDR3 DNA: TGTGCCAGCAGCCTCTTGGGACAGGGGGCTTCACCCCTCCACTTT

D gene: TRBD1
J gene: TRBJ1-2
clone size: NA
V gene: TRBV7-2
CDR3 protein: CASSPGQGLYGYTF
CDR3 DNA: TGTGCCAGCAGCCCGGGACAGGGACTCTATGGCTACACCTTC

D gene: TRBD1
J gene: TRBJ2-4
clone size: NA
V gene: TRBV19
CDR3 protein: CASSIGQGQPLAKNIQYF
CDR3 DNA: TGTGCCAGTAGTATAGGACAGGGACAGCCACTAGCCAAAAACATTCAGTACTTC

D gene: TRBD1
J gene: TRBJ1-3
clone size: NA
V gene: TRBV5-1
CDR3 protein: CASSPTGQVDSGNTIYF
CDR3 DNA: TGCGCCAGCAGCCCTACCGGACAGGTCGACTCTGGAAACACCATATATTTT

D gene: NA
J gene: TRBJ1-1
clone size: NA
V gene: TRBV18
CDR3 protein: CASSPVEGGNTEAFF
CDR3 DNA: TGTGCCAGCTCACCCGTTGAGGGAGGGAACACTGAAGCTTTCTTT

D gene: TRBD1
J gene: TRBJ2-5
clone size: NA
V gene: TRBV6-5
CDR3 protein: CASSKQGLFETQYF
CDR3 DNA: TGTGCCAGCAGTAAACAGGGGTTGTTCGAGACCCAGTACTTC

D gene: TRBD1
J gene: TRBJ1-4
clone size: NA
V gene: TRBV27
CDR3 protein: CASSRNRGFEKLFF
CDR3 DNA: TGTGCCAGCAGTAGGAACAGGGGTTTTGAAAAACTGTTTTTT